Sequencing of this T cell receptor beta chain was carried out in a study of T cell changes during pregnancy in multiple sclerosis. Deletions cut 1 base from V and 4 bases from J, with 14 bases between. Germline CDR1 reads MNHNS; CDR2 reads SASEGT. The CDR3 is 15 residues long. This table comes from immunoSEQ multiplex PCR, and its TCRdb copy is limited to in-frame clones, with some not included. The sample records about 26,000 clones, 89% being singletons. This specimen was CD8+ T cells from peripheral blood mononuclear cells, taken in the second trimester of pregnancy. The clonotype was recovered from a female donor with multiple sclerosis, enrolled in a pregnancy study. The rearrangement links TRBV6-1 to TRBJ2-7; a weak D match, TRBD2 (5 bases). CDR3 nucleotides: TGTGCCAGCAGTGAAGTCCCCGACGGGGTTTACGAGCAGTACTTC. Translated, it gives CASSEVPDGVYEQYF.